This T cell receptor beta chain is from a study of T cells and Merkel cell carcinoma outcomes. Findings and caveats of the study: In Merkel cell carcinoma, repertoire and T-cell density reportedly predicted outcomes.

Regarding this clone: Its antigen is still unknown.

The protocol was immunoSEQ multiplex PCR, while the TCRdb copy is restricted to in-frame clones and leaves out a portion. The data show 15,000 to 16,000 clones, 80% to 90% seen once. Per the germline V gene, CDR1 is LGHNT and CDR2 is FRNRAP. The CDR3 sequence is 14 residues long. The ends lost 1 base at V and 9 bases at J; junction bases unmatched: 0. The specimen sequenced was tumor tissue from Merkel cell carcinoma. This receptor was taken from a human donor with Merkel cell carcinoma. The chain has TRBV12-5 and TRBJ2-1; TRBD2 matches 13 bases. The CDR3 coding sequence is TGTGCTAGTGGTTTGGGACTAGCGGGAGGTGAGCAGTTCTTC. Protein: CASGLGLAGGEQFF.